The table lists the clone carrying this T cell receptor beta chain with many counts. The target antigen is unknown. This sample is part of a study of CD8 T cells in ankylosing spondylitis. Using quantitative 5'-RACE with molecular barcodes, the authors made TCR beta libraries. TCRdb redid the calling of the 5' RACE reads with MiXCR, one entry per CDR3 protein. The repertoire includes about 190,000 distinct CDR3 sequences, 10% to 15% of them detected once, and about 10% sits in the top ten. Regarding the study as a whole: Within peripheral blood, clones linked to disease were CD8+ and relatively rare. Seven to nine highly homologous variants formed a TCR beta motif that appeared characteristic of ankylosing spondylitis blood. Disease-associated clones were reportedly significantly overrepresented in matched ankylosing spondylitis synovial fluid.

Trimming stripped 6 bases from V and 0 bases from J, with 15 bases between. The CDR3 runs to 16 residues. Germline lookup yields CDR1 MDHEN and CDR2 SYDVKM. The genes are TRBV28 and TRBJ1-5; no clear D. The sequenced sample was blood, either unsorted or a sorted T cell fraction (not recorded which). This receptor was obtained from a female donor with ankylosing spondylitis or in good health (not recorded which). CDR3 coding DNA: TGTGCCAGCAGCCCCCTTGACATTTATAGCAATCAGCCCCAGCATTTT. Residues: CASSPLDIYSNQPQHF.